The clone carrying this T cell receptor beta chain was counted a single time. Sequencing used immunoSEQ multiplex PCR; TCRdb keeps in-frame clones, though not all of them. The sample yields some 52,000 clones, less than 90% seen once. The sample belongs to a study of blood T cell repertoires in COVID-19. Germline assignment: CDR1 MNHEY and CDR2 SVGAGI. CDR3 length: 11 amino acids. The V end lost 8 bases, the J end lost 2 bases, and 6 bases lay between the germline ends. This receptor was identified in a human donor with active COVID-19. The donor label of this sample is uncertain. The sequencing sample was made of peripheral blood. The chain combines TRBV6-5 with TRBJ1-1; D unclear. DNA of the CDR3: TGTGCCAGCCTTGTTAACACTGAAGCTTTCTTT. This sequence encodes CASLVNTEAFF.